This T cell receptor beta chain was captured in a study of CD8+CD57+ T cells in acquired aplastic anemia. Study-level information: Sorted cells (CD4+ and CD8+) yielded DNA amounts that averaged about 3.1 ug. On average, healthy donors gave around 9.9 million reads for CD4+ cells. Overall study findings and caveats: Around 27 CD8+ CDR3 sequences occurred in both the patients and the controls.

This clonotype was seen only a few times. The target antigen is unknown. This clone may be a read error of a much larger clone one base away. Template material for TCR beta VDJ and CDR3 profiling consisted of genomic DNA. In TCRdb, the reads were re-called with MiXCR into one record per CDR3 protein. This table has 80,000 or so distinct CDR3 sequences, under 50% appearing once. Trimming cost V 3 bases and J 3 bases, with 15 bases left between them. The CDR3 extends over 15 amino acids. Germline CDR1 reads DFQATT; CDR2 reads SNEGSKA (reference sequence). V is TRBV20-1 and J is TRBJ2-1, with D unresolved. The sequence was obtained from a human donor in good health, serving as a control. Sequenced sample: sorted CD4+, CD8+, or CD8+CD57+ T cells (not recorded which) from PBMCs. The CDR3 DNA is TGCAGTGCTAGGTTAGGTGCGGATTTCTACAATGAGCAGTTCTTC. It translates to CSARLGADFYNEQFF.